This TCR beta chain was profiled in a study of glioma-infiltrating T cells. TCR alpha and beta CDR3 regions were amplified from RNA using iRepertoire nested multiplex PCR. TCRdb called the multiplex PCR reads again in MiXCR, with one record for every CDR3 protein. The table has some 180,000 distinct CDR3 sequences, approximately 30% seen once. This CDR3 contains 16 residues. The V gene end was trimmed by 0 bases and the J gene end by 4 bases; junction bases not matched to a gene: 7. CDR1 and CDR2 (germline): SGHDN, FVKESK. The sequencing sample was made of glioma tissue, nonneoplastic brain tissue, or PBMCs (not recorded which). This receptor was identified in a human donor with low-grade glioma or glioblastoma, undergoing nonglioma brain surgery, or in good health (not recorded which). The chain uses TRBV14 and TRBJ2-7; TRBD2 agrees at 9 bases. In DNA form, the CDR3 reads TGTGCCAGCAGCCAAGATCATAAGCGGGAGGAGTACGAGCAGTACTTC. Protein sequence: CASSQDHKREEYEQYF.